Listed below are T cell receptor beta chains from one sample, sequenced in a study of blood T cell repertoires in COVID-19. This table comes from immunoSEQ multiplex PCR, and its TCRdb copy is limited to in-frame clones, with some not included. Here the sample spans 150,000 to 200,000 clones, over 75% being singletons. Sequencing was carried out using peripheral blood. Receptors were obtained from a human donor in a cohort sampled during active COVID-19. Both conserved end residues are part of each CDR3. A D gene is named only where the DNA matches it firmly. Clone size is shown for a subset of rows, as once, few, many or a class of expanded clone.

.,.,TRBJ2-7,TRBV6-5,CASSYSPGAYEQYF,TGTGCCAGCAGTTACTCCCCAGGGGCCTACGAGCAGTACTTC
.,.,TRBJ1-3,TRBV30,CAWSVRGGRSGNTIYF,TGTGCCTGGAGTGTAAGGGGGGGGCGATCTGGAAACACCATATATTTT
.,.,TRBJ2-7,TRBV18,CASSLGGRSYEQYF,TGTGCCAGCTCACTCGGGGGACGCTCCTACGAGCAGTACTTC
.,.,TRBJ1-1,TRBV6-1,CASIETVRTGTKAFF,TGTGCCAGCATAGAAACCGTCAGAACCGGGACTAAAGCTTTCTTT
.,TRBD2,TRBJ2-5,TRBV18,CASSPKGGGETQYF,TGTGCCAGCTCACCAAAGGGCGGGGGAGAGACCCAGTACTTC
few,.,TRBJ1-1,TRBV5-8,CASSPRQLTNTEAFF,TGTGCCAGCAGCCCAAGACAGCTCACGAACACTGAAGCTTTCTTT
.,.,TRBJ1-2,TRBV19,CASSIVPPRDYYGYTF,TGTGCCAGTAGTATAGTCCCCCCTCGGGACTACTATGGCTACACCTTC
.,TRBD1,TRBJ2-3,TRBV5-4,CASSLARDRSTDTQYF,TGTGCCAGCAGCTTGGCCCGGGACAGGAGCACAGATACGCAGTATTTT
.,.,TRBJ2-2,TRBV19,CASSIRGAGELFF,TGTGCCAGTAGTATCCGAGGCGCCGGGGAGCTGTTTTTT
.,.,TRBJ1-2,TRBV18,CASSPTANYGYTF,TGTGCCAGCTCACCGACAGCTAACTATGGCTACACCTTC
.,TRBD2,TRBJ2-7,TRBV6-4,CASRAHEGGSYEQYF,TGTGCCAGCAGAGCCCACGAGGGAGGGTCCTACGAGCAGTACTTC
.,.,TRBJ2-5,TRBV5-1,CASSLANREQETQYF,TGCGCCAGCAGCTTGGCCAACAGGGAACAAGAGACCCAGTACTTC
.,TRBD1,TRBJ1-1,TRBV5-1,CASSLEPGTDTEAFF,TGCGCCAGCAGCTTGGAGCCAGGGACAGACACTGAAGCTTTCTTT
once,TRBD1,TRBJ2-2,TRBV27,CASLRDRSTGEPFF,TGTGCCAGTCTGAGGGACAGGAGCACCGGGGAGCCGTTTTTT
once,.,TRBJ2-3,TRBV16,CASSQFRDLTDTQYF,TGTGCCAGCAGCCAATTCCGGGATCTGACAGATACGCAGTATTTT
few,TRBD1,TRBJ1-1,TRBV6-2/TRBV6-3,CASSYRRGTDKFGAFF,TGTGCCAGCAGTTACCGCCGCGGGACAGACAAGTTTGGAGCTTTCTTT
.,.,TRBJ2-2,TRBV5-4,CASSFTVQPGTGELFF,TGTGCCAGCAGCTTCACAGTCCAACCTGGCACCGGGGAGCTGTTTTTT
.,TRBD1,TRBJ2-3,TRBV24-1,CATSDTGQGNTDTQYF,TGTGCCACCAGTGATACGGGACAGGGAAACACAGATACGCAGTATTTT
.,TRBD1,TRBJ2-7,TRBV4-3,CASSQGQGGSYEQYF,TGCGCCAGCAGCCAAGGACAGGGGGGCTCCTACGAGCAGTACTTC
.,.,TRBJ2-2,TRBV27,CASSLKGLYANTGELFF,TGTGCCAGCAGTCTAAAGGGACTGTATGCGAACACCGGGGAGCTGTTTTTT
.,TRBD1,TRBJ2-7,TRBV3-1/TRBV3-2,CATTQGAGEQYF,TGTGCCACCACCCAGGGGGCTGGGGAGCAGTACTTC
.,.,TRBJ1-4,TRBV29-1,CSGSPGLNEKLFF,TGCAGCGGTTCGCCAGGCCTTAATGAAAAACTGTTTTTT
.,.,TRBJ2-3,TRBV18,CASSPETGSFSGTQYF,TGTGCCAGCTCACCTGAGACAGGATCCTTTTCGGGTACGCAGTATTTT
.,.,TRBJ1-4,TRBV18,CASSQQSGGNEKLFF,TGTGCCAGCTCCCAACAGTCGGGGGGAAACGAAAAACTGTTTTTT
once,TRBD1,TRBJ2-7,TRBV7-8,CASSLPGQGKTHEQYF,TGTGCCAGCAGCTTACCGGGACAGGGGAAAACCCACGAGCAGTACTTC
once,.,TRBJ2-2,TRBV28,CGCTDANTGELFF,TGTGGGTGTACAGACGCGAACACCGGGGAGCTGTTTTTT
.,.,TRBJ2-3,TRBV6-6,CASSYSVAQYF,TGTGCCAGCAGTTACTCAGTAGCGCAGTATTTT
.,.,TRBJ2-2,TRBV6-5,CASSYSEGWNTGELFF,TGTGCCAGCAGTTACTCGGAGGGTTGGAACACCGGGGAGCTGTTTTTT
.,.,TRBJ1-4,TRBV29-1,CSAHKGEGEKLFF,TGCAGCGCTCACAAAGGGGAGGGTGAAAAACTGTTTTTT
few,TRBD2,TRBJ2-7,TRBV6-1,CASSEERTSGRTYEQYF,TGTGCCAGCAGTGAAGAAAGGACTAGCGGGAGGACGTACGAGCAGTACTTC
.,TRBD1,TRBJ2-7,TRBV3-1/TRBV3-2,CASSHGQGANEQYF,TGTGCCAGCAGCCACGGGCAGGGGGCCAACGAGCAGTACTTC
.,.,TRBJ1-2,TRBV21-1,CASSKVDRGDGYTF,TGTGCCAGCAGCAAGGTGGACAGGGGGGATGGCTACACCTTC
.,.,TRBJ1-2,TRBV4-3,CASSQDWGQGACTF,.
.,.,TRBJ1-5,TRBV24-1,CANRLQPQHF,TGTGCCAACCGACTTCAGCCCCAGCATTTT
.,TRBD2,TRBJ2-1,TRBV30,CAWSGAAGRVDEQFF,TGTGCCTGGAGTGGGGCAGCGGGAAGGGTCGATGAGCAGTTCTTC
.,TRBD1,TRBJ1-1,TRBV7-9,CASSPGQGVMNTEAFF,TGTGCCAGCAGCCCAGGACAGGGTGTGATGAACACTGAAGCTTTCTTT
.,TRBD1,TRBJ1-1,TRBV7-2,CASTGQGETEAFF,TGTGCCAGCACGGGACAGGGTGAAACTGAAGCTTTCTTT
.,.,TRBJ2-7,TRBV5-1,CASSFTQGPYEQYF,TGCGCCAGCAGCTTCACACAGGGCCCATACGAGCAGTACTTC
few,TRBD2,TRBJ2-3,TRBV7-3,CASSLKAGAGKDTQYF,TGTGCCAGCAGCTTAAAAGCGGGAGCGGGGAAAGATACGCAGTATTTT
.,.,TRBJ2-1,TRBV2,CASNEAGRYNEQFF,TGTGCCAGCAATGAGGCGGGACGGTACAATGAGCAGTTCTTC
.,.,TRBJ2-5,TRBV21-1,CASSKGRGLAGEKETQYF,TGTGCCAGCAGCAAAGGCCGCGGACTAGCGGGAGAAAAAGAGACCCAGTACTTC
.,.,TRBJ1-5,TRBV7-2,CASSLGQGRNQPQHF,TGTGCCAGCAGCTTAGGTCAGGGTCGCAATCAGCCCCAGCATTTT
.,TRBD2,TRBJ2-3,TRBV6-1,CASSEARSGGGSDTQYF,TGTGCCAGCAGTGAAGCACGGAGCGGGGGGGGGTCAGATACGCAGTATTTT
.,.,TRBJ1-1,TRBV18,CASSDIRGTEAFF,TGTGCCAGCTCAGATATTAGGGGCACTGAAGCTTTCTTT
.,TRBD1,TRBJ1-1,TRBV13,CASSSVRDRGLGTEAFF,TGTGCCAGCAGCTCCGTCCGGGACAGGGGGCTTGGAACTGAAGCTTTCTTT
few,.,TRBJ1-2,TRBV6-6,CASSDTDLYGYTF,TGTGCCAGCAGCGACACCGACCTCTATGGCTACACCTTC
once,TRBD1,TRBJ2-7,TRBV14,CASKGQAYEQYF,TGTGCCAGCAAGGGACAGGCCTACGAGCAGTACTTC
.,TRBD1,TRBJ1-2,TRBV10-2,CASRPGTDGYTF,TGCGCCAGCAGGCCCGGGACAGATGGCTACACCTTC
.,.,TRBJ1-1,TRBV6-5,CASSLAGANTEAFF,TGTGCCAGCAGCCTCGCGGGGGCGAACACTGAAGCTTTCTTT
.,TRBD1,TRBJ2-7,TRBV7-2,CASSRPPGQGHYEQYF,TGTGCCAGCAGCAGACCCCCGGGACAGGGACACTACGAGCAGTACTTC
.,TRBD2,TRBJ2-5,TRBV11-2,CASSLEAGLGTQYF,TGTGCCAGCAGCTTAGAAGCGGGGTTGGGGACCCAGTACTTC
.,.,TRBJ2-7,TRBV6-5,CASSYPAGGLIEQYF,TGTGCCAGCAGTTACCCGGCCGGCGGCCTCATCGAGCAGTACTTC
.,.,TRBJ2-1,TRBV6-2/TRBV6-3,CASSYGPTNTYNEQFF,TGTGCCAGCAGTTACGGCCCCACGAACACATACAATGAGCAGTTCTTC